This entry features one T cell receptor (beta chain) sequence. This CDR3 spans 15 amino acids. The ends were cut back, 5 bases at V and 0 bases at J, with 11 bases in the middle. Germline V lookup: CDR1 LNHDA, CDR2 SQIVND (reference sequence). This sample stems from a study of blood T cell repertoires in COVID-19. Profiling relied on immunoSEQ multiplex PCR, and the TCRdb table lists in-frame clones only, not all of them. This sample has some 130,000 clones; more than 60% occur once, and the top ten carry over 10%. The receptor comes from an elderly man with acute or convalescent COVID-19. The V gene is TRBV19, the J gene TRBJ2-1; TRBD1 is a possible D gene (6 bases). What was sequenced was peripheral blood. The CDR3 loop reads CASSSGDVSYNEQFF. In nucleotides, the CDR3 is TGTGCCAGTAGTTCAGGGGATGTCTCCTACAATGAGCAGTTCTTC.